The 21 T cell receptor beta chains below all came from one sample that was sequenced in a study. From the RT-PCR reads, TCRdb called clonotypes with MiXCR, one entry per CDR3 protein. The table has about 700,000 distinct CDR3 sequences, around 14% seen once; the top ten hold 3.6%. Sequenced: memory CD4+ T cells from blood. Receptors originate from a female donor in good health, serving as a healthy control.

This clonotype was seen repeatedly, ten times or more. This chain uses TRBV12-3 or TRBV12-4 with TRBJ2-3, with a weak D call TRBD2 (6 bases). CDR3 length equals 17 residues. V was shortened by 5 bases and J by 1 base, with 19 bases between the two germline ends. The CDR3 sequence: CASSLQFIGGGTDTQYF. CDR3 DNA sequence: TGTGCCAGCAGTCTCCAGTTTATAGGAGGGGGCACAGATACGCAGTATTTT.

Ten or more counts support this clonotype. The V and J genes are TRBV4-2 and TRBJ1-4, with 9 bases that match TRBD1. J lost 7 bases, V lost 1 base, and 7 bases had no gene match. Germline lookup yields CDR1 LGHNA and CDR2 YNFKEQ. The CDR3 loop spans 16 amino acids. The CDR3 bases are TGTGCCAGCAGCCAAGTTAAAGGGACAGGGCTTGAAAAACTGTTTTTT. Translated, it gives CASSQVKGTGLEKLFF.

This clonotype has at least ten counts. The V and J genes are TRBV20-1 and TRBJ1-2; the D gene is possibly TRBD1 (5 bases). Trimming pared 3 bases from V and 4 bases from J, leaving 12 bases between. This CDR3 is built from 13 residues. Germline CDR1 and CDR2: DFQATT and SNEGSKA (reference sequence). CDR3 bases: TGCAGTGCTAGCGGTGGGCAGGGCTATGGCTACACCTTC. Protein: CSASGGQGYGYTF.

This clonotype appeared a few times. This chain joins TRBV7-6 and TRBJ2-3, with 11 nucleotides matching TRBD2. CDR3 size: 16 residues. V gave up 5 bases and J gave up 2 bases; unmatched junction bases: 6. In germline, CDR1 is SGHVS, CDR2 FNYEAQ. CDR3 sequence reads: CASSSFSGRATDTQYF. The CDR3 nucleotides read TGTGCCAGCAGCAGTTTTAGCGGGAGGGCCACAGATACGCAGTATTTT.

This clonotype was observed at least ten times. The chain links TRBV5-1 to TRBJ2-3; D is undetermined. The V end was cut by 0 bases, the J end by 5 bases, with 10 bases between. The CDR3 consists of 14 residues. Germline V gene sequence: CDR1 SGHRS, CDR2 YFSETQ. As DNA, the CDR3 is TGCGCCAGCAGCTTGGAACCTCAGGAAGATACGCAGTATTTT. This gives the protein CASSLEPQEDTQYF.

This clonotype came up many times. This chain connects TRBV12-3 or TRBV12-4 to TRBJ2-7; perhaps TRBD1 as D (5 bases). V was cut by 2 bases and J by 5 bases, with 13 bases left in between. The length of the CDR3 is 14 residues. The CDR3 is CASSLRQITNEQYF. The CDR3 DNA sequence: TGTGCCAGCAGTTTAAGACAGATAACGAACGAGCAGTACTTC.

In its sample, this clonotype was seen a few times. The CDR3 here is CASSGPGLAGERQQFF. CDR3 DNA sequence: TGTGCCAGCAGTGGCCCGGGACTAGCGGGAGAACGTCAGCAGTTCTTC. The V gene is TRBV6-5, the J gene TRBJ2-1; 14 bases agree with TRBD2. J lost 11 bases, V lost 5 bases, and 11 bases had no gene match. The CDR3 extends over 16 amino acids. Germline CDR1 MNHEY, CDR2 SVGAGI.

This clonotype showed up just a few times. This chain links TRBV5-1 with TRBJ2-7, with 9 bases that match TRBD2. This CDR3 has 13 amino acids. CDR1 is SGHRS and CDR2 is YFSETQ in the germline V gene. J lost 4 bases, V lost 7 bases, and 6 bases had no gene match. This CDR3 is CASRGGAVYEQYF. The CDR3 nucleotides read TGCGCCAGCCGCGGGGGGGCTGTGTACGAGCAGTACTTC.

The chain joins TRBV4-1 to TRBJ2-4, with a tentative D call TRBD1 (5 bases). Between the trimmed V and J ends, which lost 1 base and 7 bases, there was a span of 17 bases. The CDR3 is 16 residues long. Per germline, CDR1 MGHRA and CDR2 YSYEKL. CDR3 in amino acids: CASSQVGRGSRNIQYF. The CDR3 coding sequence is TGCGCCAGCAGCCAAGTCGGTAGGGGCTCCAGGAACATTCAGTACTTC.

This clonotype was counted ten times or more. This sequence joins TRBV12-3 or TRBV12-4 and TRBJ1-5; no reliable D call. The CDR3 totals 13 residues. V was clipped by 6 bases and J by 0 bases, with 6 bases between them. CDR3 nucleotides: TGTGCCAGCAGCCTCCTTAGCAATCAGCCCCAGCATTTT. It encodes CASSLLSNQPQHF.

This clonotype was observed many times. The genes are TRBV7-2 and TRBJ2-7, with 10 bases aligning to TRBD2. The trim removed 5 bases at V and 3 bases at J, leaving 4 bases unmatched. The CDR3 totals 14 residues. CDR1 is SGHTA, CDR2 FQGNSA, per germline. CDR3 in DNA: TGTGCCAGCAGCCTCCGGACTAGCGGCTACGAGCAGTACTTC. This translates into CASSLRTSGYEQYF.

This chain links TRBV7-3 with TRBJ1-6; D might be TRBD1 (5 bases). The CDR3 has 14 residues. The V end lost 4 bases, the J end lost 7 bases, and 11 bases lay between the germline ends. The germline V gene encodes CDR1 SGHTA and CDR2 FQGTGA. CDR3 amino acids: CASSSRQLNSPLHF. In DNA form, the CDR3 reads TGTGCCAGCAGCTCCCGACAGTTAAATTCACCCCTCCACTTT.

With regard to this clonotype: One end of the junction is discordant with germline, which a read error may explain. The V gene is TRBV28, the J gene TRBJ1-1, with D unclear. Per germline, CDR1 MDHEN and CDR2 SYDVKM. The CDR3 has 14 residues. CDR3 in amino acids: CASSLGYGNAEAFF. The DNA for the CDR3 is TGTGCCAGCAGTTTGGGGTACGGGAACGCTGAAGCTTTCTTT.

This clonotype was seen many times. The V gene is TRBV29-1, the J gene TRBJ2-2; perhaps D is TRBD1 or TRBD2 (5 bases each). The CDR3 covers 14 residues. With 8 bases removed from V and 5 bases from J, the gap between germline ends came to 18 bases. Germline lookup yields CDR1 SQVTM and CDR2 ANQGSEA. The CDR3 DNA reads TGCAGCATTACCCAGGGAGAGGGAACCGGGGAGCTGTTTTTT. This sequence encodes CSITQGEGTGELFF.

This clonotype showed up just a few times. The germline gene is not matched at one end of the junction; a read error may be the cause. This chain connects TRBV12-3 or TRBV12-4 to TRBJ2-7, with D perhaps TRBD1 or TRBD2 (5 bases each). The CDR3 extends over 14 amino acids. The CDR3 reads CASTLGTQSDEQYF. CDR3 in DNA: TGTGCCAGCACTTTAGGGACCCAGAGCGACGAGCAGTACTTC.

The chain links TRBV20-1 to TRBJ1-5; D unclear. V was pared by 3 bases and J by 1 base, with 13 bases between. Germline V CDR1 and CDR2: DFQATT, SNEGSKA (reference sequence). CDR3 size: 15 residues. Here the CDR3 DNA reads TGCAGTGCTAGCTCCGGGAGGATGAGCAATCAGCCCCAGCATTTT. Translation: CSASSGRMSNQPQHF.

This clonotype was picked up many times. This chain connects TRBV7-3 to TRBJ1-2, with 12 bases lining up with TRBD1. V lost 5 bases and J lost 7; bases outside the gene matches: 11. Germline V CDR1 and CDR2: SGHTA, FQGTGA. There are 16 residues in the CDR3. The CDR3 region has the DNA TGTGCCAGCAGCCCCGCCCCGGGACAGGGGGCGCCTGGCTACACCTTC. Its translation is CASSPAPGQGAPGYTF.

Remarks on this clonotype: A junction end diverges from the germline sequence, so it may reflect a read error. V is TRBV7-7 and J is TRBJ2-3, with 14 bases that match TRBD2. This CDR3 is built from 16 residues. CDR1 and CDR2 (germline): SSHAT, FNYEAQ (reference sequence). CDR3 region: CASSVGLAGDTDTQYF. For the CDR3, the DNA is TGTGCTAGCAGTGTGGGACTAGCGGGGGATACAGATACGCAGTATTTT.

A few counts support this clonotype. This rearrangement joins TRBV7-9 to TRBJ1-2; D ambiguous. The CDR3 consists of 13 residues. Looked up from germline, CDR1 is SEHNR and CDR2 is FQNEAQ (reference sequence). V was trimmed by 5 bases and J by 0 bases, leaving 7 bases between them. The CDR3 nucleotides are TGTGCCAGCAGCGCCCATACTAACTATGGCTACACCTTC. Protein product: CASSAHTNYGYTF.

The chain carries TRBV7-8 and TRBJ1-6; the D gene is possibly TRBD1 (6 bases). The CDR3 runs 13 residues. Germline assignment: CDR1 SGHVS and CDR2 FQNEAQ. Trimming stripped 5 bases from V and 8 bases from J, with 10 bases between. For the CDR3, the DNA is TGTGCCAGCAGCCTTCCAGGGGATTCACCCCTCCACTTT. Translating it yields CASSLPGDSPLHF.

This clonotype was detected many times. This rearrangement joins TRBV5-4 to TRBJ2-3; TRBD2 aligns across 7 bases. V gave up 1 base and J gave up 0 bases; unmatched junction bases: 5. Looked up from germline, CDR1 is SGHNT and CDR2 is YYREEE (reference sequence). CDR3 size: 16 residues. Here the CDR3 reads CASSLWVGGSTDTQYF. The CDR3 nucleotides read TGTGCCAGCAGCTTGTGGGTCGGGGGGAGCACAGATACGCAGTATTTT.